The entry below describes one TCR beta chain. The sample originates from a study of T cells after yellow fever vaccination. TCRdb recomputed calls from the 5' RACE reads with MiXCR, one row per CDR3 protein. The sample records over 65,000 distinct CDR3 sequences, roughly 14% being singletons. Germline V gene lookup returns CDR1 SGHTA and CDR2 FQGNSA. V was clipped by 3 bases and J by 3 bases, with 18 bases between them. The CDR3 length is 17 residues. The sample in question was CD8+ T cells not binding an NS4B(214-222) dextramer, sorted from PBMCs, obtained about 21 days after the first yellow fever vaccination. V usage is TRBV7-2 and J usage is TRBJ1-5; the D is unclear. The receptor's source is a young man who received the YFV17D yellow fever vaccine. CDR3 in DNA: TGTGCCAGCAGCTTGTACGCGGAAACACGAGTCAATCAGCCCCAGCATTTT. Encoded protein: CASSLYAETRVNQPQHF.